These 10 T cell receptor beta chains share one sample of origin, sequenced in a study of T cells in localized non-small cell lung cancer. The assay was immunoSEQ multiplex PCR, and TCRdb's table has in-frame clones only and misses some. The sample includes roughly 19,000 clones, approximately 83% seen only once; the top ten take more than 4%. The sequenced sample was peripheral blood, obtained before any cancer treatment. The receptors derive from a man between 35 and 75 years old with stage I lung adenocarcinoma.

The V and J genes are TRBV7-2 and TRBJ2-3; no firm D call. Germline V gene data show CDR1 as SGHTA and CDR2 as FQGNSA. V lost 3 bases and J lost 4, with 17 bases in between. The CDR3 has 16 residues. This CDR3 is CASSFLSAGLSDTQYF. CDR3 DNA sequence: TGTGCCAGCAGCTTCTTATCGGCCGGATTGTCAGATACGCAGTATTTT.

V and J are TRBV28 and TRBJ2-3; 9 bases agree with TRBD1. V was clipped by 4 bases and J by 6 bases; unmatched bases: 8. This CDR3 is 15 amino acids long. CDR1 is MDHEN, CDR2 SYDVKM, per germline. CDR3 DNA: TGTGCCAGCAGTTCAATAGACAGGGGGGACGATACGCAGTATTTT. This codes for CASSSIDRGDDTQYF.

The rearrangement links TRBV10-3 to TRBJ2-3; D ambiguous. Germline V lookup: CDR1 ENHRY, CDR2 SYGVKD. V lost 4 bases and J 6 bases, leaving 5 bases between the germline ends. The CDR3 runs to 11 residues. The CDR3 reads CAISAEDTQYF. Written as DNA, the CDR3 is TGTGCCATCAGTGCTGAGGATACGCAGTATTTT.

This clone is a singleton in its sample. The chain combines TRBV6-6 with TRBJ2-7, with D perhaps TRBD1 or TRBD2 (7 bases each). The V gene's germline CDR1 is MNHNY and CDR2 SVGAGI (reference sequence). This CDR3 has 15 amino acids. V was clipped by 3 bases and J by 3 bases, with 15 bases between them. The DNA for the CDR3 is TGTGCCAGCAGTTATTCAGGGGGGGAATACTACGAGCAGTACTTC. This translates into CASSYSGGEYYEQYF.

This chain connects TRBV5-4 to TRBJ2-7; 8 bases match TRBD2. CDR1 and CDR2 (germline): SGHNT, YYREEE (reference sequence). The trim removed 3 bases at V and 7 bases at J, leaving 6 bases unmatched. The CDR3 contains 13 residues. CDR3 in DNA: TGTGCCAGCAGCTCGGGGGGGCCGCGAGAGCAGTACTTC. Translating it yields CASSSGGPREQYF.

This rearrangement joins TRBV7-8 to TRBJ2-1; D unclear. This CDR3 contains 12 residues. Germline V CDR1 and CDR2: SGHVS, FQNEAQ. V was shortened by 0 bases and J by 9 bases, with 6 bases between the two germline ends. In DNA, the CDR3 is TGTGCCAGCAGCTTAGCGTTAGGTGAGCAGTTCTTC. This translates into CASSLALGEQFF.

As DNA, the CDR3 is TGCGCCAGCAGCTGGCGGAGGGATGAGCAGTTCTTC. Its protein is CASSWRRDEQFF. The genes are TRBV4-1 and TRBJ2-1, with D possibly matching TRBD2 (6 bases). This CDR3 comprises 12 residues. From germline, CDR1 is MGHRA and CDR2 YSYEKL. Deletions cut 5 bases from V and 8 bases from J, with 10 bases between.

This chain links TRBV6-4 with TRBJ2-2; the match to TRBD2 covers 9 bases. CDR3 length: 16 amino acids. Unmatched junction bases numbered 0, after V lost 1 base and J lost 0 bases. Per the germline V gene, CDR1 is MRHNA and CDR2 is SNTAGT. The CDR3 DNA reads TGTGCCAGCAGTGACTTAGCGGGAGCGAACACCGGGGAGCTGTTTTTT. Its protein is CASSDLAGANTGELFF.

This sequence joins TRBV7-8 and TRBJ2-1; 13 bases agree with TRBD2. The germline V gene encodes CDR1 SGHVS and CDR2 FQNEAQ. The CDR3 has 17 residues. J gave up 4 bases and V 0 bases, and 3 bases lay outside the gene matches. CDR3 coding DNA: TGTGCCAGCAGCTTAGCCGGGACTAGCGGGGTTTACAATGAGCAGTTCTTC. Its protein product is CASSLAGTSGVYNEQFF.

This clone was seen just once. J is TRBJ1-5 and V is TRBV28; possibly TRBD1 for D (5 bases). Germline V lookup: CDR1 MDHEN, CDR2 SYDVKM. This CDR3 region has 15 residues. The ends were cut back, 3 bases at V and 1 base at J, with 10 bases in the middle. In nucleotides, the CDR3 is TGTGCCAGCAGTTTGCCAGGGACGAGCAATCAGCCCCAGCATTTT. It encodes CASSLPGTSNQPQHF.